One and the same sample provided the 20 T cell receptor beta chains below, sequenced in a study of a mutant IDH1 vaccine in newly diagnosed glioma. The time point was: week 47, end of study. One vaccine dose held 300 ug of mutant IDH1 20-mer peptide and came with topical imiquimod. Using immunoSEQ multiplex PCR, the repertoire was profiled, and TCRdb retains in-frame clones only, with some absent. The table lists 55,000 to 65,000 clones, about 80% of them singletons. These receptors are not linked to any known antigen. The specimen comprised PBMCs, sampled from a glioma patient whose treatment included an IDH1 peptide vaccine. These receptors all stem from a man aged 50 to 60 with glioma.

This rearrangement joins TRBV20-1 to TRBJ2-5; D gene ambiguous. The V gene lost 7 bases and the J gene lost 1 base, with 7 bases spanning the gap. The CDR3 is 11 amino acids. Per germline, CDR1 DFQATT and CDR2 SNEGSKA (reference sequence). The CDR3 sequence: CSGTLQETQYF. Here the CDR3 DNA reads TGCAGTGGTACTCTCCAAGAGACCCAGTACTTC.

The gene calls are TRBV7-2 and TRBJ2-7, with D hard to call. Trimming removed 5 bases at V and 4 bases at J, with 6 bases between. The CDR3 runs 11 residues. Germline V gene data show CDR1 as SGHTA and CDR2 as FQGNSA. CDR3 bases: TGTGCCAGCAGCGCTTCGTACGAGCAGTACTTC. This gives the protein CASSASYEQYF.

The chain carries TRBV7-2 and TRBJ1-1; D gene ambiguous. CDR3 length: 13 residues. V lost 5 bases, J lost 7 bases, and 14 bases lay in between. Per the germline V gene, CDR1 is SGHTA and CDR2 is FQGNSA. The DNA for the CDR3 is TGTGCCAGCAGCCTCCCGGGCGGGAGTGAAGCTTTCTTT. Protein product: CASSLPGGSEAFF.

V gene TRBV11-1 combines with J gene TRBJ2-7; TRBD2 might be the D (7 bases). Germline V lookup: CDR1 SGHAT, CDR2 FQDESV (reference sequence). The CDR3 has 15 amino acids. V was clipped by 5 bases and J by 0 bases, with 14 bases between them. CDR3 nucleotide sequence: TGTGCCAGCAGCCCCCGGGGAGGGGGCTCCTACGAGCAGTACTTC. It codes for CASSPRGGGSYEQYF.

The chain joins TRBV7-2 to TRBJ1-5; D gene unclear. The CDR3 runs 14 residues. V was cut by 5 bases and J by 3 bases, with 11 bases left in between. Germline CDR1 reads SGHTA; CDR2 reads FQGNSA. CDR3 region: CASSSGSYNQPQHF. CDR3 DNA sequence: TGTGCCAGCAGCAGCGGGTCCTACAATCAGCCCCAGCATTTT. Complete variable domain (other parts from reference TRBV7-2 and TRBJ1-5): GAGVSQSPSNKVTEKGKDVELRCDPISGHTALYWYRQSLGQGLEFLIYFQGNSAPDKSGLPSDRFSAERTGGSVSTLTIQRTQQEDSAVYLCASSSGSYNQPQHFGDGTRLSIL.

On this clone itself: The germline gene is not matched at one end of the junction; a read error may be the cause. The chain links TRBV6-5 to TRBJ1-2, with 8 bases aligning to TRBD1. This CDR3 has 14 residues. Germline-derived CDR1 and CDR2 are MNHEY and SVGAGI. CDR3 amino acids: CAISERQGAYGYTF. As DNA, the CDR3 is TGTGCCATCAGTGAAAGGCAGGGGGCCTATGGCTACACCTTC.

This chain links TRBV29-1 with TRBJ1-2, with 8 bases aligning to TRBD1. V trimming: 7 bases; J trimming: 8 bases; junction bases outside the gene matches: 12. This CDR3 has 13 amino acids. Germline lookup yields CDR1 SQVTM and CDR2 ANQGSEA. In DNA form, the CDR3 reads TGCAGCGGCGGCGGGACAGGACCTTACGGCTACACCTTC. As protein: CSGGGTGPYGYTF. The whole variable domain, filled in from reference TRBV29-1 and TRBJ1-2, reads SAVISQKPSRDICQRGTSLTIQCQVDSQVTMMFWYRQQPGQSLTLIATANQGSEATYESGFVIDKFPISRPNLTFSTLTVSNMSPEDSSIYLCSGGGTGPYGYTFGSGTRLTVV.

The chain carries TRBV19 and TRBJ2-2, with 8 bases lining up with TRBD2. From germline, CDR1 is LNHDA and CDR2 SQIVND (reference sequence). V lost 0 bases to trimming and J lost 7 bases; unmatched junction nucleotides: 4. The CDR3 has 15 residues. CDR3 amino acids: CASSIEAGEIGELFF. The DNA for the CDR3 is TGTGCCAGTAGTATAGAAGCGGGGGAGATCGGGGAGCTGTTTTTT.

The gene calls are TRBV14 and TRBJ2-6; no clear D gene. The CDR3 is made up of 13 amino acids. Germline V CDR1 and CDR2: SGHDN, FVKESK. V lost 5 bases to trimming and J lost 6 bases, with 8 bases between them. This chain's CDR3 is CASSTTPANVLTF. The DNA of the CDR3 is TGTGCCAGCAGCACGACGCCGGCCAACGTCCTGACTTTC.

This clone came up once. The V and J genes are TRBV30 and TRBJ2-1; TRBD2 matches at 11 bases. Germline assignment: CDR1 GTSNPN and CDR2 SVGIG (reference sequence). J gave up 9 bases and V 2 bases, and 9 bases lay outside the gene matches. The length of the CDR3 is 15 residues. CDR3 protein: CAWSLTGTSGVEQFF. As DNA, the CDR3 is TGTGCCTGGAGTCTTACCGGGACTAGCGGTGTTGAGCAGTTCTTC.

This rearrangement joins TRBV29-1 to TRBJ1-2; a possible D gene is TRBD1 (6 bases). V was clipped by 7 bases and J by 8 bases, with 14 bases between them. This CDR3 is built from 11 residues. Per germline, CDR1 SQVTM and CDR2 ANQGSEA. CDR3 in DNA: TGCAGCGGAGGGACATCTGAAGGCTACACCTTC. Translating it yields CSGGTSEGYTF.

This chain uses TRBV2 with TRBJ2-3; D may correspond to TRBD1 or TRBD2 (5 bases each). Germline V lookup: CDR1 SNHLY, CDR2 FYNNEI. This CDR3 has 12 amino acids. Trimming shortened V by 6 bases and J by 2 bases, and 6 bases separated the two germline ends. This CDR3 reads CASRGDTDTQYF. Written as DNA, the CDR3 is TGTGCCAGCAGGGGGGACACAGATACGCAGTATTTT.

The V and J genes are TRBV7-2 and TRBJ2-7; D unresolved. The V gene's germline CDR1 is SGHTA and CDR2 FQGNSA. The length of the CDR3 is 13 residues. V dropped 3 bases and J dropped 5 bases, with 11 bases sitting between them. The CDR3: CASSFYTRDEQYF. As DNA, the CDR3 is TGTGCCAGCAGCTTCTACACAAGGGACGAGCAGTACTTC.

The chain joins TRBV5-5 to TRBJ1-3; the D is unclear. The CDR3 has 14 residues. The germline CDR1 and CDR2 sequences are SGHKS and YYEKEE (reference sequence). The V end lost 0 bases, the J end lost 8 bases, and 12 bases lay between the germline ends. The CDR3 sequence: CASSLGNSGDTIYF. Written as DNA, the CDR3 is TGTGCCAGCAGCTTGGGGAACAGCGGGGACACCATATATTTT.

The chain links TRBV29-1 to TRBJ2-7; a weak D match, TRBD1 (6 bases). The CDR3 loop spans 13 amino acids. CDR1 is SQVTM, CDR2 ANQGSEA, per germline. Trimming left V 5 bases short and J 1 base short, with 12 bases between. DNA for the CDR3: TGCAGCGTTCACAGGGCGGAATCCTACGAGCAGTACTTC. It encodes CSVHRAESYEQYF.

A note on this clone: Additional DNA sequences in this sample encode the identical CDR3. The DNA for the CDR3 is TGTGCCAGCAGCCGAACCTTGACAACTAATGAAAAACTGTTTTTT. This codes for CASSRTLTTNEKLFF. The gene calls are TRBV7-2 and TRBJ1-4; unclear D gene. Trimming left V 5 bases short and J 0 bases short, with 10 bases between. Germline V lookup: CDR1 SGHTA, CDR2 FQGNSA. This CDR3 region has 15 residues.

The chain links TRBV4-3 to TRBJ2-7, with 10 bases fitting TRBD1. CDR3 length equals 14 residues. Germline V lookup: CDR1 LGHNA, CDR2 YSLEER. J gave up 5 bases and V 4 bases, and 5 bases lay outside the gene matches. The CDR3 sequence is CASSLGTGDHEQYF. The CDR3, as DNA: TGCGCCAGCAGCCTTGGGACAGGGGACCACGAGCAGTACTTC.

The rearrangement joins TRBV10-3 to TRBJ2-7, with 10 nucleotides matching TRBD2. Germline-derived CDR1 and CDR2 are ENHRY and SYGVKD. V was pared by 3 bases and J by 6 bases, with 2 bases of the junction left unmatched. The CDR3 has 13 amino acids. CDR3 amino acids: CAISEAGGPEQYF. Here the CDR3 DNA reads TGTGCCATCAGTGAAGCGGGGGGGCCCGAGCAGTACTTC.

The chain employs TRBV5-1 and TRBJ1-2, with D maybe TRBD1 (5 bases). The length of the CDR3 is 14 residues. V gave up 4 bases and J gave up 1 base, with 11 bases separating them. Per germline, CDR1 SGHRS and CDR2 YFSETQ. The CDR3 bases are TGCGCCAGCAGCACCAGTCAGGGTAACTATGGCTACACCTTC. Translation: CASSTSQGNYGYTF.

This clone is medium-sized in the sample. The chain couples TRBV7-9 to TRBJ1-1, with D possibly TRBD1 on 6 matching bases. CDR1 is SEHNR and CDR2 is FQNEAQ in the germline V gene (reference sequence). This CDR3 has 14 amino acids. Trimming took 6 bases from V and 4 from J, leaving 15 bases between them. CDR3 loop: CASSSLGGGTEAFF. In DNA, the CDR3 is TGTGCCAGCAGTTCACTAGGGGGAGGCACTGAAGCTTTCTTT. Based on the CDR3 plus reference TRBV7-9 and TRBJ1-1, the full variable domain is DTGVSQNPRHKITKRGQNVTFRCDPISEHNRLYWYRQTLGQGPEFLTYFQNEAQLEKSRLLSDRFSAERPKGSFSTLEIQRTEQGDSAMYLCASSSLGGGTEAFFGQGTRLTVV.